This T cell receptor beta chain was recorded in a study of blood T cell repertoires in COVID-19. In the study overall: The origin of the acute and convalescent COVID-19 samples was the United States, Italy and Spain. PBMCs, B-cell-depleted T cells, or T cells were the source of the cDNA or gDNA that made up the material.

From germline, CDR1 is SEHNR and CDR2 FQNEAQ (reference sequence). This CDR3 has 15 amino acids. Unmatched junction bases numbered 3, after V lost 3 bases and J lost 3 bases. Profiled with immunoSEQ multiplex PCR; TCRdb holds only in-frame clones, not every one. The sample holds 130,000 to 150,000 clones, 81% seen once. The sequence was collected from a human donor in a cohort sampled during active COVID-19. V and J are TRBV7-9 and TRBJ1-5; 9 nucleotides line up with TRBD1. Specimen: peripheral blood. In DNA, the CDR3 is TGTGCCAGCAGCTTCACAGGGGGCGACAATCAGCCCCAGCATTTT. As protein: CASSFTGGDNQPQHF.